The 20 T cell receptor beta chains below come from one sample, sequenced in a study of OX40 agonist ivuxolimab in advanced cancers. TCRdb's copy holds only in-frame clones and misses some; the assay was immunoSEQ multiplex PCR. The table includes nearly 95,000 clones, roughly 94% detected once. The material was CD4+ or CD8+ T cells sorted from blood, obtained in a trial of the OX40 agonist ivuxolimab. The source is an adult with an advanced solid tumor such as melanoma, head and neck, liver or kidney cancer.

The CDR3 here is CASSQGDVGSQETQYF. The DNA for the CDR3 is TGCGCCAGCAGCCAAGGGGACGTAGGTAGCCAAGAGACCCAGTACTTC. The V call is TRBV4-1, the J call TRBJ2-5, with D possibly called TRBD1 or TRBD2 (5 bases each). The CDR3 is made up of 16 amino acids. Germline V lookup: CDR1 MGHRA, CDR2 YSYEKL. Trimming took 1 base from V and 1 from J, leaving 13 bases between them.

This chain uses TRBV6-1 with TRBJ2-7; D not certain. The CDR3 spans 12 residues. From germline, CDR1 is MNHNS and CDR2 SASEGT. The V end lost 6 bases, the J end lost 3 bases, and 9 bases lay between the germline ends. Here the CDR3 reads CASRVLGYEQYF. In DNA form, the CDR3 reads TGTGCCAGCAGAGTTCTGGGCTACGAGCAGTACTTC.

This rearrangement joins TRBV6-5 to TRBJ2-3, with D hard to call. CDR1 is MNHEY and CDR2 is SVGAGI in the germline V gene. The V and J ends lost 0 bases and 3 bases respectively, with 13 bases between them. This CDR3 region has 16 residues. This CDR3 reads CASSYSMKAATDTQYF. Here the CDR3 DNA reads TGTGCCAGCAGTTACTCGATGAAGGCGGCAACAGATACGCAGTATTTT.

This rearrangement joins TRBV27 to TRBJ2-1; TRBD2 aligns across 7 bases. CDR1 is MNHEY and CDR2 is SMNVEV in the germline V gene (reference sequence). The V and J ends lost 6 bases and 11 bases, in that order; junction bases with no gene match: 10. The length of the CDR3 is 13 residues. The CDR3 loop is CASRDRDYTQQFF. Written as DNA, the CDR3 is TGTGCCAGCAGAGACCGGGACTACACACAGCAGTTCTTC.

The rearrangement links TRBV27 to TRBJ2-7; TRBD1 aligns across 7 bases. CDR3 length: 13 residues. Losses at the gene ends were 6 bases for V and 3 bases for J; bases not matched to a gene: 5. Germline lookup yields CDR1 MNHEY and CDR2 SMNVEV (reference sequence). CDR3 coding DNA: TGTGCCAGCAGCCGGAGGACAGGCTACGAGCAGTACTTC. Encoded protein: CASSRRTGYEQYF.

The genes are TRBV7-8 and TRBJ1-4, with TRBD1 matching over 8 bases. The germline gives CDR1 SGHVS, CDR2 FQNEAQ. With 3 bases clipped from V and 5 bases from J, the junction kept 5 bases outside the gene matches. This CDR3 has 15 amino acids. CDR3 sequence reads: CASSFRTGTNEKLFF. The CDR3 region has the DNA TGTGCCAGCAGCTTTAGGACAGGGACGAATGAAAAACTGTTTTTT.

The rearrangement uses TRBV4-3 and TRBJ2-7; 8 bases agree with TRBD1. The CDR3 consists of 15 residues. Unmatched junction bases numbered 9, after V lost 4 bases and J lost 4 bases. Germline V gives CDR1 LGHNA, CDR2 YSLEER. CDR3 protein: CASSPRTGRVYEQYF. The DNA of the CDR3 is TGCGCCAGCAGCCCAAGGACAGGGCGCGTTTACGAGCAGTACTTC.

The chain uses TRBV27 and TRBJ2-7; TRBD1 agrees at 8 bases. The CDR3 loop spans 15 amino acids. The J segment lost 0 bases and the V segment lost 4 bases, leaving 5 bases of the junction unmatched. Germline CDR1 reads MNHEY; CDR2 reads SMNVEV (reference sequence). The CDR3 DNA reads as TGTGCCAGCAGTTCCCTCGGACAGGGCTCCTACGAGCAGTACTTC. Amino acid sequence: CASSSLGQGSYEQYF.

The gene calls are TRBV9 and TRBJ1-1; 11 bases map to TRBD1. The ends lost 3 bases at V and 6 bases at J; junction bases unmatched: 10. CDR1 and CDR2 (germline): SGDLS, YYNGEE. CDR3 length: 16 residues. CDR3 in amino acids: CASSEGTGGPLSEAFF. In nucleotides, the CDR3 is TGTGCCAGCAGCGAAGGGACAGGGGGTCCTTTGTCTGAAGCTTTCTTT.

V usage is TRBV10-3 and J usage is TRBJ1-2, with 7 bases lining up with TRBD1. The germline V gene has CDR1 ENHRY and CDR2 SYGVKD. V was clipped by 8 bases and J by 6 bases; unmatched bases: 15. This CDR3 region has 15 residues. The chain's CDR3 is CAIRTMRQGLNGYTF. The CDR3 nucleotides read TGTGCCATCCGGACCATGAGACAGGGTCTAAATGGCTACACCTTC.

CDR3 protein: CASSPLGLAGNYEQYF. The CDR3 DNA sequence: TGTGCCAGCTCACCTCTCGGACTAGCGGGCAACTACGAGCAGTACTTC. The rearrangement joins TRBV18 to TRBJ2-5; 11 bases match TRBD2. The J call could be wrong; TRBJ2-7 is a better fit for the DNA end. CDR3 length equals 16 residues. Germline V lookup: CDR1 KGHSH, CDR2 LQKENI.

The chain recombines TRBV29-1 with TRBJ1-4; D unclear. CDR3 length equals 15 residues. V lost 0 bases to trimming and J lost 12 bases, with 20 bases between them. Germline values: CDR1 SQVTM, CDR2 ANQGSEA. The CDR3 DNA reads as TGCAGCGTTGAAGATGGAGACGAGACCGTCACCGAACTGTTTTTT. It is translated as CSVEDGDETVTELFF.

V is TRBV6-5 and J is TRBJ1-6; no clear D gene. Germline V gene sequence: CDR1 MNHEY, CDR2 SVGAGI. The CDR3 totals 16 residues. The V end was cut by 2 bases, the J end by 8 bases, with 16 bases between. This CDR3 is CASSYALGRKDSPLHF. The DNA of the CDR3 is TGTGCCAGCAGTTACGCGTTAGGCCGAAAGGATTCACCCCTCCACTTT.

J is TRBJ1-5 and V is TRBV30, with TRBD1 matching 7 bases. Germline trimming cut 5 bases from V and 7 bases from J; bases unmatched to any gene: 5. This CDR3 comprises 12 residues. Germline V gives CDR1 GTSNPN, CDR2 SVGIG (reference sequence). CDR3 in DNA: TGTGCCTGGTCAGGGGGAGGACAGCCCCAGCATTTT. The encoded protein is CAWSGGGQPQHF.

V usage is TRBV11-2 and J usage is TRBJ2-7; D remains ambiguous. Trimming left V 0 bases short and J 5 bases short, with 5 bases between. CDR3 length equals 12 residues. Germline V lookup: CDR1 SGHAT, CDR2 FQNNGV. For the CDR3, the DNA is TGTGCCAGCAGCTTAGATCCCAACGAGCAGTACTTC. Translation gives CASSLDPNEQYF.

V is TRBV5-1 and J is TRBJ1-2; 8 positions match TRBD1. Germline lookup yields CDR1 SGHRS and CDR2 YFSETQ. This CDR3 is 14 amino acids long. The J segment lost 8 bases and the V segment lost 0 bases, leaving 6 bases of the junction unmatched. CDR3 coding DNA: TGCGCCAGCAGCTTGGGGACAGGGTCACCGGGCTACACCTTC. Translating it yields CASSLGTGSPGYTF.

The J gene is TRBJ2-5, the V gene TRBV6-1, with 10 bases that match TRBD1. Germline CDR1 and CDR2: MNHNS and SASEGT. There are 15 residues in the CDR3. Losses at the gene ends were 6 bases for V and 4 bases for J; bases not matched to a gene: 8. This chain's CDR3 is CASSEIGTGAETQYF. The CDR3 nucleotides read TGTGCCAGCAGCGAAATCGGGACAGGGGCAGAGACCCAGTACTTC.

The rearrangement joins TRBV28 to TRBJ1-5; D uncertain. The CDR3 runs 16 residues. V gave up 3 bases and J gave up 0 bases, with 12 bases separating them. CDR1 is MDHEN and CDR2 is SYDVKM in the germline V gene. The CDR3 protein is CASSLGRRNSNQPQHF. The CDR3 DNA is TGTGCCAGCAGTTTGGGTAGGCGGAATAGCAATCAGCCCCAGCATTTT.

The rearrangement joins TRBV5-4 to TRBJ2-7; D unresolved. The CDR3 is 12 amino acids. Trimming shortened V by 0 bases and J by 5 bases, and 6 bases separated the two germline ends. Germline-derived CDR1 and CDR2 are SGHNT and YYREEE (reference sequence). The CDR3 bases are TGTGCCAGCAGCTTGGTGCAGGACGAGCAGTACTTC. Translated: CASSLVQDEQYF. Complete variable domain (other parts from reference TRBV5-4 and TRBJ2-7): ETGVTQSPTHLIKTRGQQVTLRCSSQSGHNTVSWYQQALGQGPQFIFQYYREEENGRGNFPPRFSGLQFPNYSSELNVNALELDDSALYLCASSLVQDEQYFGPGTRLTVT.

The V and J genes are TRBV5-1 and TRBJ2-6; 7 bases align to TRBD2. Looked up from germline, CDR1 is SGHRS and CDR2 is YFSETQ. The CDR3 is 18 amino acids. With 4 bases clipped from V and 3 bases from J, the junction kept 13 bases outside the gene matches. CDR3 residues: CASSPGAGRVGGANVLTF. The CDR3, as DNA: TGCGCCAGCAGCCCAGGTGCAGGGAGGGTAGGTGGGGCCAACGTCCTGACTTTC.